This T cell receptor (beta chain) originates from a study of blood T cell repertoires in COVID-19 (dated by TCRdb to about 2020). For the wider study: Samples from collaborators originated in the United States, Italy and Spain and spanned both the acute and convalescent phases of COVID-19. The material from the prospective study consisted of cDNA or gDNA derived from T cells, B-cell-depleted T cells, or PBMCs. The dataset comprised deeply sampled blood TCRbeta repertoires from subjects exposed to, actively infected with, or recovered from COVID-19. The repertoires were made available in a free public database intended to serve as a resource for research on the immune response to SARS-CoV-2. The samples were drawn from the first 160 participants of the ongoing ImmuneRACE study and from 1,254 subjects provided by 6 global collaborators. Nearly every sample came with metadata listing a de-identified subject ID, COVID-19 status, age in years and sex. Where HLA class I and class II types were available, the types were taken from metadata supplied by the sample provider, not from assay-based typing.

The paper as a whole reports these results and caveats: Clinical and demographic metadata were provided uncurated, with the amount varying by source and participant.

The collaborating institutions used their own protocols to collect whole blood in K2EDTA tubes. For TCRbeta analysis, collaborator samples were shipped as frozen whole blood, as isolated PBMCs, or as DNA extracted from either sample type. TCRbeta CDR3 regions were amplified from genomic DNA using the immunoSEQ Assay, a bias-controlled multiplex PCR. Under the source paper's analysis protocol: The number of nucleated cells in each sample was estimated by amplification of reference gene primers within the assay. To quantify the absolute abundance of each unique TCRbeta CDR3 rearrangement, sequence reads were collapsed and filtered. Productive Simpson clonality was computed per sample as the square root of Simpson's diversity index over productive rearrangements. Imported from immuneACCESS, the table was reduced by TCRdb to in-frame sequences with V and J called. These copies leave out some clones; in studies compared against another copy, an unresolved V gene accounts for under half, and the cause of the remainder is not known. V, J and clone size are those of that table, while D and trimming were read from the DNA. This sample is represented by 130,000 or so clones; about 87% of them were singletons. The ten largest account for around 2.3% of the sample.

As concerns this clone: Its antigen is unknown. No clone much larger than this one lies a single base away; base qualities are absent.

Via the germline V gene (reference sequence), CDR1 is LNHDA and CDR2 SQIVND. Between the V and J ends, shortened by 5 bases and 8 bases respectively, the junction contains 10 bases. From cysteine to phenylalanine, the CDR3 is 12 amino acids long. Of all the DNA, just the CDR3 is kept, 36 bases in frame from base 1. Sequenced sample: peripheral blood. The clonotype was recovered from a man aged 50 to 60 with active COVID-19. The chain joins TRBV19 to TRBJ2-4; TRBD1 could be the D gene, as 5 bases match. CDR3 reads: CASSSTAYIQYF. The sequenced DNA: TGTGCCAGTAGTTCGACAGCCTACATTCAGTACTTC.